This entry concerns a single T cell receptor beta chain. Libraries were prepared by immunoSEQ multiplex PCR; TCRdb keeps only in-frame clonotypes and omits some of them. The data contain tens of thousands of clones, about 86% of them singletons. This specimen belongs to a study of blood T cell repertoires in COVID-19. Study context: From the United States, Italy and Spain came samples of acute and convalescent COVID-19. The analysed material was cDNA or gDNA that came from T cells, B-cell-depleted T cells, or PBMCs.

V was shortened by 3 bases and J by 4 bases, with 13 bases between the two germline ends. Germline V gives CDR1 DFQATT, CDR2 SNEGSKA (reference sequence). The length of the CDR3 is 14 residues. The sample comprised peripheral blood. This receptor was identified in a woman aged 80 or older in a cohort sampled during active or convalescent COVID-19. The chain links TRBV20-1 to TRBJ1-5; D is unresolved. For the CDR3, the DNA is TGCAGTGCTAGTTCTCCCCGGGGAAATCAGCCCCAGCATTTT. Residues: CSASSPRGNQPQHF.